This TCR beta chain was sequenced for a study of blood T cell repertoires in COVID-19. The trim removed 5 bases at V and 4 bases at J, leaving 21 bases unmatched. Germline CDR1 MNHEY, CDR2 SVGEGT. This CDR3 has 20 amino acids. Produced via immunoSEQ multiplex PCR; TCRdb's table is partial and in-frame only. The data hold approximately 260,000 clones, with 75% to 90% observed a single time. Sequencing was performed on peripheral blood. The TCR sequence derives from a human donor in a cohort sampled during active COVID-19. The V and J genes are TRBV6-2 or TRBV6-3 and TRBJ1-5; 9 bases are a match to TRBD1. The CDR3, as DNA: TGTGCCAGCAGTCGCCCTTTCTCCTTCCCCAGACAGGGGGGGAATCAGCCCCAGCATTTT. Translation: CASSRPFSFPRQGGNQPQHF.